Given below is one T cell receptor (beta chain) in context. Germline CDR1 MRHNA, CDR2 SNTAGT. V was shortened by 8 bases and J by 2 bases, with 13 bases between the two germline ends. The CDR3 is 13 residues long. The record originates from a study of blood T cell repertoires in COVID-19. Assay: immunoSEQ multiplex PCR; the TCRdb copy retains only in-frame clones and omits some. The sample lists about 210,000 clones; more than 80% were seen once. The sequence was collected from a man aged 25-45 years who had recovered from COVID-19. The sequencing sample was made of PBMCs or T cells enriched from blood (not recorded which). This sequence joins TRBV6-4 and TRBJ2-7; no definite D call. CDR3 in DNA: TGTGCCAGCTCTCTACTTTTTCCCTACGAGCAGTACTTC. Its protein is CASSLLFPYEQYF.